The clone carrying this T cell receptor delta chain was seen a few times. The protein that TCRdb holds for this DNA derives from a much larger clone and differs from the translated DNA at residue 16, which likely indicates a read error; the protein shown here is translated from the DNA. The germline CDR1 and CDR2 sequences are TSWWSYY and QGS. The CDR3 is made up of 21 amino acids. Trimming at V came to 0 bases and at J to 3 bases, leaving 22 bases not matched to a gene. This record comes from a study of gamma-delta T cells after stem cell transplantation. TCRdb used CATT to re-call clones from the RT-PCR reads. The table includes 1,000 or so delta-chain clones, roughly 10% detected once.

The receptor was isolated from a human donor. It is not recorded whose cells these are; they may come from a transplant donor. The chain carries TRDV1 and TRDJ1, with TRDD3 identical over 7 bases. Sequencing input: gamma-delta T cells. CDR3: CALGELLDWGDDESGSDKLIF. Written as DNA, the CDR3 is TGTGCTCTTGGGGAACTACTTGATTGGGGGGATGATGAGAGTGGGTCCGATAAACTCATCTTT.